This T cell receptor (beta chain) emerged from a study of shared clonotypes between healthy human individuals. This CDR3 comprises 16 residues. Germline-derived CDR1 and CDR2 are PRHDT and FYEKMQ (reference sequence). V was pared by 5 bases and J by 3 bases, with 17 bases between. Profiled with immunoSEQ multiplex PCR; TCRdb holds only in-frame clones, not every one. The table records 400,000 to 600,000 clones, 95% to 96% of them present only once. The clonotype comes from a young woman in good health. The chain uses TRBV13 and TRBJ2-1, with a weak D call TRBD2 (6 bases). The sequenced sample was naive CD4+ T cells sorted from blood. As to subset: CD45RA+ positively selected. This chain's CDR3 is CASSLGGGGYYNEQFF. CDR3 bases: TGTGCCAGCAGCCTGGGGGGAGGTGGCTACTACAATGAGCAGTTCTTC.